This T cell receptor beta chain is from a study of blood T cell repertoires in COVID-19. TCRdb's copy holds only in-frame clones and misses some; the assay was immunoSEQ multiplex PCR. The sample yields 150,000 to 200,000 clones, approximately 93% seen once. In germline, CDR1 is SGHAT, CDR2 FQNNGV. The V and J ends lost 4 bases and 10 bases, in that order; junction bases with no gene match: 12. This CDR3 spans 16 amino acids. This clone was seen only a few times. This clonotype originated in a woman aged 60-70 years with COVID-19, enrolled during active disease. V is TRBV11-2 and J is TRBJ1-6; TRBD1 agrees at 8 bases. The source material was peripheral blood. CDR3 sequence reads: CASSSLRTGSASPLHF. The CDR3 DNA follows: TGTGCCAGCAGCTCATTACGGACAGGGTCGGCATCACCCCTCCACTTT.